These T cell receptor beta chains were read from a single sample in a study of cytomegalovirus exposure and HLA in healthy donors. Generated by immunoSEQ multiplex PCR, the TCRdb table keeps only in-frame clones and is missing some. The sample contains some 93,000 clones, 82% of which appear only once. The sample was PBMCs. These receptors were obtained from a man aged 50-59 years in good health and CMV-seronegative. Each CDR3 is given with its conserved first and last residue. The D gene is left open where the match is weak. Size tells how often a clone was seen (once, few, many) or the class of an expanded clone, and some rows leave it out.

DNA: TGTGCCAGCAGCCCGAACAGGGTCAGGACCGGGGAGCTGTTTTTT
CDR3: CASSPNRVRTGELFF
V: TRBV7-2
J: TRBJ2-2
D: -
size: -

DNA: TGTGCCAGCAGTCTTACTAGCGCCTCCTACAATGAGCAGTTCTTC
CDR3: CASSLTSASYNEQFF
V: TRBV27
J: TRBJ2-1
D: TRBD2
size: -

DNA: TGTGCCAGCAGCCAAGATTTCGGACTAGCGGGAATGGGCAATGAGCAGTTCTTC
CDR3: CASSQDFGLAGMGNEQFF
V: TRBV14
J: TRBJ2-1
D: TRBD2
size: few

DNA: TGTGCCAGCAGCCCCAATTTTCACGAGCAGTACTTC
CDR3: CASSPNFHEQYF
V: TRBV4-2
J: TRBJ2-7
D: -
size: -

DNA: TGTGCCAGCAGCTTGAAGTTTGGACTAGCGGGAGTAGTCACCGGGGAGCTGTTTTTT
CDR3: CASSLKFGLAGVVTGELFF
V: TRBV5-6
J: TRBJ2-2
D: TRBD2
size: -

DNA: TGTGCCAGCAGTTTCCCGGGGACAGGCTACGAGCAGTACTTC
CDR3: CASSFPGTGYEQYF
V: TRBV28
J: TRBJ2-7
D: TRBD1
size: -

DNA: TGTGCCAGCAGCTTAGTGTCGTCGGGGGTGGGGACCCAGTACTTC
CDR3: CASSLVSSGVGTQYF
V: TRBV7-6
J: TRBJ2-5
D: -
size: -

DNA: TGTGCCAGCAGCCAAGGGGGGACTAGCGGGATCGGTAGTACGCAGTATTTT
CDR3: CASSQGGTSGIGSTQYF
V: TRBV4-2
J: TRBJ2-3
D: TRBD2
size: -

DNA: TGTGCCAGCAGCCGGACAGGGGAGGGCGAGCAGTTCTTC
CDR3: CASSRTGEGEQFF
V: TRBV7-9
J: TRBJ2-1
D: TRBD1
size: -

DNA: TGCGCCAGCAGCCGAGGACATCCTCCCTCCAATGAGCAGTTCTTC
CDR3: CASSRGHPPSNEQFF
V: TRBV4-3
J: TRBJ2-1
D: -
size: -

DNA: TGTGCCACCAGCGCCAGACTAGCGGGACAAAACACCTACGAGCAGTACTTC
CDR3: CATSARLAGQNTYEQYF
V: TRBV15
J: TRBJ2-7
D: TRBD2
size: -

DNA: TGTGCCAGCAGCTTATCCCAGGGATTCGGTAACTATGGCTACACCTTC
CDR3: CASSLSQGFGNYGYTF
V: TRBV7-2
J: TRBJ1-2
D: -
size: -

DNA: TGCAGCGTGGGGACTAGTGGGAGCACAGATACGCAGTATTTT
CDR3: CSVGTSGSTDTQYF
V: TRBV29-1
J: TRBJ2-3
D: TRBD2
size: -

DNA: TGCGCCAGCAGTGCCGGGACACTCTACACCGGGGAGCTGTTTTTT
CDR3: CASSAGTLYTGELFF
V: TRBV5-1
J: TRBJ2-2
D: -
size: -

DNA: TGCGCCAGCAGCTTCAAGACTAGCGGGGACTCCTACAATGAGCAGTTCTTC
CDR3: CASSFKTSGDSYNEQFF
V: TRBV5-1
J: TRBJ2-1
D: TRBD2
size: -

DNA: TGTGCCAGTAGTAAGGACGGGACAGGGACTGGGGAGCTGTTTTTT
CDR3: CASSKDGTGTGELFF
V: TRBV19
J: TRBJ2-2
D: TRBD1
size: -

DNA: TGCGCCAGCAGCTTCTCGGGCGGGAGAAGCGCAGATACGCAGTATTTT
CDR3: CASSFSGGRSADTQYF
V: TRBV5-1
J: TRBJ2-3
D: TRBD2
size: -

DNA: TGTGCCAGCAGCCTCTCAGCAGGGAACTATGGCTACACCTTC
CDR3: CASSLSAGNYGYTF
V: TRBV28
J: TRBJ1-2
D: -
size: -

DNA: TGTGCCAGCAGCGTAGGGGGGGGACGGACAAACAATGAGCAGTTCTTC
CDR3: CASSVGGGRTNNEQFF
V: TRBV9
J: TRBJ2-1
D: TRBD2
size: -

DNA: TGTGCCAGCAGACCTCAGGGGGCCTCCTACGAGCAGTACTTC
CDR3: CASRPQGASYEQYF
V: TRBV6-5
J: TRBJ2-7
D: TRBD1
size: -

DNA: TGCGCCAGCAGCTTGGCACTCCTCGCGGGAGGACCAGATACGCAGTATTTT
CDR3: CASSLALLAGGPDTQYF
V: TRBV5-1
J: TRBJ2-3
D: TRBD2
size: -

DNA: TGTGCCAGCAGCTCCTCCGGAGGGTTCGAGCAGTACTTC
CDR3: CASSSSGGFEQYF
V: TRBV9
J: TRBJ2-7
D: -
size: -

DNA: TGTGCCAGCACCACTAGCGGGAGGACAGATACGCAGTATTTT
CDR3: CASTTSGRTDTQYF
V: TRBV27
J: TRBJ2-3
D: TRBD2
size: -

DNA: TGTGCCAGTTCACAGGGGGCGGAGGGCTACACCTTC
CDR3: CASSQGAEGYTF
V: TRBV19
J: TRBJ1-2
D: TRBD1
size: -

DNA: TGTGCCACCAGCCCTACCACGACAGGGGGCTCCTACAATGAGCAGTTCTTC
CDR3: CATSPTTTGGSYNEQFF
V: TRBV15
J: TRBJ2-1
D: TRBD1
size: -

DNA: TGTGCCAGCAGCATCGGACTAGTGGGGACCGGGGAGCTGTTTTTT
CDR3: CASSIGLVGTGELFF
V: TRBV11-2
J: TRBJ2-2
D: TRBD2
size: -

DNA: TGTGCCAGCAGCTTAGCCTCGGGAGAGACCCAGTACTTC
CDR3: CASSLASGETQYF
V: TRBV7-8
J: TRBJ2-5
D: -
size: -

DNA: TGTGCCAGCAGTAGGACAAGGCGGGAATCTGAAGCTTTCTTT
CDR3: CASSRTRRESEAFF
V: TRBV2
J: TRBJ1-1
D: -
size: -

DNA: TGTGCCAGCAGTTTAAGGCGGGACAATCAGCCCCAGCATTTT
CDR3: CASSLRRDNQPQHF
V: TRBV28
J: TRBJ1-5
D: -
size: few

DNA: TGTGCCAGCAGTTTGGGCGGACAGGGCGGCGAGCAGTACTTC
CDR3: CASSLGGQGGEQYF
V: TRBV28
J: TRBJ2-7
D: TRBD1
size: -

DNA: TGTGCCTCGGGAGGGGGCTACAATGAGCAGTTCTTC
CDR3: CASGGGYNEQFF
V: TRBV14
J: TRBJ2-1
D: TRBD2
size: -

DNA: TGTGCCAGCAGTGTACAAGACAATGAGCAGTTCTTC
CDR3: CASSVQDNEQFF
V: TRBV2
J: TRBJ2-1
D: -
size: -

DNA: TGTGCCAGCAGCTCCCGTAGCGGGAGCCACTACAATGAGCAGTTCTTC
CDR3: CASSSRSGSHYNEQFF
V: TRBV13
J: TRBJ2-1
D: TRBD2
size: few

DNA: TGCGCCAGCAGCCCGAGCCGGACAGGGTACGGCTACACCTTC
CDR3: CASSPSRTGYGYTF
V: TRBV5-1
J: TRBJ1-2
D: TRBD1
size: few

DNA: TGTGCCAGCTCACCCCGACAGACTAATGAAAAACTGTTTTTT
CDR3: CASSPRQTNEKLFF
V: TRBV18
J: TRBJ1-4
D: -
size: once

DNA: TGCGCCAGCAGCTTGGGGGCCAGCAACGAGCAGTACTTC
CDR3: CASSLGASNEQYF
V: TRBV5-1
J: TRBJ2-7
D: -
size: -

DNA: TGCGCCAGCAGCCTCTGGACAGGGGGCGGGAACACTGAAGCTTTCTTT
CDR3: CASSLWTGGGNTEAFF
V: TRBV5-1
J: TRBJ1-1
D: TRBD1
size: -

DNA: TGTGCCAGCAGCTCGCCTCTAGCGGGAGTAGCCGGGGAGCTGTTTTTT
CDR3: CASSSPLAGVAGELFF
V: TRBV11-3
J: TRBJ2-2
D: TRBD2
size: once

DNA: TGTGCCAGCAGCTTGGGACAGGGGTGGCAGCCCCAGCATTTT
CDR3: CASSLGQGWQPQHF
V: TRBV7-2
J: TRBJ1-5
D: TRBD1
size: -